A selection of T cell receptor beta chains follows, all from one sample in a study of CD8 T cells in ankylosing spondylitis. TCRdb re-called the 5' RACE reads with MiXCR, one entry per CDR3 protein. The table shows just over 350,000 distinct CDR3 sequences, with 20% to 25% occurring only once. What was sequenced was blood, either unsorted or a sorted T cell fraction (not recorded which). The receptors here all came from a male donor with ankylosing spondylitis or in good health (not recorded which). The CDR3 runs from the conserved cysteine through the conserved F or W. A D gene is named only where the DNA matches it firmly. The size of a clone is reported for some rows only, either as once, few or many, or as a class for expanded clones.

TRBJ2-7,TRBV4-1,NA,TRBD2,TGCGCCAGCAGATCCCTAGCGGGGGGCCTCGACGAGCAGTACTTC,CASRSLAGGLDEQYF
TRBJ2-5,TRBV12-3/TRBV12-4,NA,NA,TGTGCCAGCAGCACGGGACTTTCAGAGACCCAGTACTTC,CASSTGLSETQYF
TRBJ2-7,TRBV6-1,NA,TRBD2,TGTGCCAGCAGTGAATTACTAGCGGGGGCCCTCCTCACCTTTGAGCAGTACTTC,CASSELLAGALLTFEQYF
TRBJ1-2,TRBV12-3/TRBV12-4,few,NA,TGTGCCAGCAGCCTAGGGTTAGATGGCTACACCTTC,CASSLGLDGYTF
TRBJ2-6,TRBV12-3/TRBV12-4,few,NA,TGTGCCAGCAGCCGACTGGGGGTCCTGACTTTC,CASSRLGVLTF
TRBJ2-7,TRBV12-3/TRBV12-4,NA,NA,TGTGCCAGCAGTTTACCTTTCTACGAGCAGTACTTC,CASSLPFYEQYF
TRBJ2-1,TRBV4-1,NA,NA,TGCGCCAGCAGCCAAGAGGGACCCACCTACAATGAGCAGTTCTTC,CASSQEGPTYNEQFF
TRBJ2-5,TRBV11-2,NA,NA,TGTGCCAGCAGCCCGCGGAGGGGTTCAGAGACCCAGTACTTC,CASSPRRGSETQYF
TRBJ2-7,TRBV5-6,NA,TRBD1,TGTGCCAGCAGCCCATCCGGACAGGGAAGGTCCTACGAGCAGTACTTC,CASSPSGQGRSYEQYF
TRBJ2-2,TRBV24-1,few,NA,TGTGCCACCAGTGACCTTGGGGGCGGCGAGCTGTTTTTT,CATSDLGGGELFF
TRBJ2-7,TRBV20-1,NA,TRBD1,TGCAGTGCTTCCCCCCGGGACAGGGGGCTTTACGAGCAGTACTTC,CSASPRDRGLYEQYF
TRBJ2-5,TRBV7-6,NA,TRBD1,TGTGCCAGCAGCTTAATCTCTGGGGACAGGGACGTTGGGACCCAGTACTTC,CASSLISGDRDVGTQYF
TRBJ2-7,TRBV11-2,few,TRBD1,TGTGCCAGCAGCCCCACGACAGGGAACTTCTACGAGCAGTACTTC,CASSPTTGNFYEQYF
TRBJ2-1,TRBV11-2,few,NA,TGTGCCAGCAGCACCTCATATCTGGACAATGAGCAGTTCTTC,CASSTSYLDNEQFF
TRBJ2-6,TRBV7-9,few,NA,TGTGCCAGCATAGAGTGGGTTGGGGCCAACGTCCTGACTTTC,CASIEWVGANVLTF
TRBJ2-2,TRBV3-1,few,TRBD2,TGTGCCAGCAGCCAAGACCAGCGGGGGAACACCGGGGAGCTGTTTTTT,CASSQDQRGNTGELFF
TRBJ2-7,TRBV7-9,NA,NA,TGTGCCAGCAGTCAACTGCGCGAGCAGTACTTC,CASSQLREQYF
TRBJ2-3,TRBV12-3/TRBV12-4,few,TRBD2,TGTGCCAGCAGTCGGACTAGCGCATCAGATACGCAGTATTTT,CASSRTSASDTQYF
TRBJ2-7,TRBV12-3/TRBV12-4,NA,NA,TGTGCCAGCAGTTTATCTGGGCCCCGGGACGAGCAGTACTTC,CASSLSGPRDEQYF
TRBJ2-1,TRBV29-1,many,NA,TGCAGCGTCTACCCCTGGGCCGAGAGCTCCTACAATGAGCAGTTCTTC,CSVYPWAESSYNEQFF
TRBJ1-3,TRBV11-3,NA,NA,TGTGCCAGCCAGCCTGAGCGCCTCCCGGGAAACACCATATATTTT,CASQPERLPGNTIYF
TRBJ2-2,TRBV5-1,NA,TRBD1,TGCGCCAGCAGCTCCCCTGGACAGGGGCGGAACACCGGGGAGCTGTTTTTT,CASSSPGQGRNTGELFF
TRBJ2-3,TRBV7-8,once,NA,TGTGCCAGCAGCCTAGGGGGAGGGGGTGACGGCACAGATACGCAGTATTTT,CASSLGGGGDGTDTQYF
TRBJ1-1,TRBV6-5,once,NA,TGTGCCAGCAGTTACGGCGAAGGAGCTTTCTTT,CASSYGEGAFF
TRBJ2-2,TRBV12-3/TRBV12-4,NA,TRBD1,TGTGCCAGCAGGGCTTCATTCGACAGGGGGATTGCCGGGGAGCTGTTTTTT,CASRASFDRGIAGELFF
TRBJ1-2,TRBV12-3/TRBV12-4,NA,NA,TGTGCCAGCAGTTTAGACTCTCCCTATGGCTACACCTTC,CASSLDSPYGYTF
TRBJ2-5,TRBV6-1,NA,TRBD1,TGTGCCAGCAGCCCAACAGGACAGGGAGTGGAGACCCAGTACTTC,CASSPTGQGVETQYF
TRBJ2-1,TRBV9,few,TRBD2,TGTGCCAGCAGCGCCCGAGAGGCGGGGGGGCCGGAGAATGAGCAGTTCTTC,CASSAREAGGPENEQFF
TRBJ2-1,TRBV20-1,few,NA,TGCAGTGCTAGACCCCGGATTCTTCCCTACAATGAGCAGTTCTTC,CSARPRILPYNEQFF
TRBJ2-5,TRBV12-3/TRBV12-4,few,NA,TGTGCCAGCAGTCGGCCCGGGTGGCGGGAGACCCAGTACTTC,CASSRPGWRETQYF
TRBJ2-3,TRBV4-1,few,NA,TGCGCCAGCAGCCAAGATCAGGGCACCACAGATACGCAGTATTTT,CASSQDQGTTDTQYF
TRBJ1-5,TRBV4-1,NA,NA,TGCGCCAGCAGCCAAGTTCCGTATAGCAATCAGCCCCAGCATTTT,CASSQVPYSNQPQHF
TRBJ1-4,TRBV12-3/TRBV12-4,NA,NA,TGTGCCAGCAGTTTGGCTGAAAAACTGTTTTTT,CASSLAEKLFF
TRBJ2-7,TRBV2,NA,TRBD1,TGTGCCAGCAGCGCAAGAACGACAGGGGACCCCTACGAGCAGTACTTC,CASSARTTGDPYEQYF
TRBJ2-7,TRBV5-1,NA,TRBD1,TGCGCCAGCAGCTTTCCGGGACAGACCTACGAGCAGTACTTC,CASSFPGQTYEQYF
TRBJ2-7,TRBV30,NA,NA,TGTGCCTGGAGTGGCGGTGGAGCCTCCTACGAGCAGTACTTC,CAWSGGGASYEQYF
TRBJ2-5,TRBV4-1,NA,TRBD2,TGCGCCAGCAGCCAAGTCTCGCTAGCGGGGGACGAGACCCAGTACTTC,CASSQVSLAGDETQYF
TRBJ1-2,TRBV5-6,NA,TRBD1,TGTGCCAGCAGCCGTTGGACAGGGGCCATCTATGGCTACACCTTC,CASSRWTGAIYGYTF
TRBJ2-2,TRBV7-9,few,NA,TGTGCCACTGCGTGGTCCGGGGAGCTGTTTTTT,CATAWSGELFF
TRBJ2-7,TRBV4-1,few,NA,TGCGCCAGCAGCCAAGAAGACGACGACTACGAGCAGTACTTC,CASSQEDDDYEQYF
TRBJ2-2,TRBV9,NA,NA,TGTGCCAGCAGCGTAGCGGTCACCGGGGAGCTGTTTTTT,CASSVAVTGELFF
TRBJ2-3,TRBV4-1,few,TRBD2,TGCGCCAGCAGCCAACTAGCGGTTAGCACAGATACGCAGTATTTT,CASSQLAVSTDTQYF
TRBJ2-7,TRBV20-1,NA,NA,TGCAGTGCACCCTTGTGGGGATCAGCCTACGAGCAGTACTTC,CSAPLWGSAYEQYF
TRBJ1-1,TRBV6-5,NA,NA,TGTGCCAGCAGTTTGGGGCGAGTGAACACTGAAGCTTTCTTT,CASSLGRVNTEAFF
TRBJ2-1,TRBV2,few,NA,TGTGCCATACGGCGGGCCGGTAATGAGCAGTTCTTC,CAIRRAGNEQFF
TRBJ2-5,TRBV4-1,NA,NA,TGCGCCAGCAGCCCGGACGGACAAGAGACCCAGTACTTC,CASSPDGQETQYF
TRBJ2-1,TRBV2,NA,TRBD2,TGTGCCATCAGTTCCCCGACTAGCGGGGGGATAAGCTCCTACAATGAGCAGTTCTTC,CAISSPTSGGISSYNEQFF
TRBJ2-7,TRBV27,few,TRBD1,TGTGCCAGCAGTTTCCCAGACAGGGTCGAGCAGTACTTC,CASSFPDRVEQYF